The clone carrying this T cell receptor beta chain showed up many times. What it recognizes is unknown. The CDR3 totals 13 residues. V lost 6 bases, J lost 2 bases, and 4 bases stayed unmatched. The data were obtained in a study of T cells in Graves' hyperthyroidism and ophthalmopathy. Broader study findings: Most thyroid clonotypes expanded above 0.001 appeared in blood too.

A Clinical Activity Score of at least 3, a NOSPECS grade of at least 4 and a duration under 3 months were recorded in the ophthalmopathy patients. What was amplified from RNA transcripts were TCR beta CDR3 regions. A set of HTBI primers served as the primers for a first-round RT-PCR of the TCR CDR3. TCRdb reprocessed the multiplex PCR reads via MiXCR and lists one record per CDR3 protein. The table shows more than 500,000 distinct CDR3 sequences, with under 15% occurring only once. The receptor was derived from a woman in her thirties or forties with Graves' ophthalmopathy. This chain joins TRBV12-3 or TRBV12-4 and TRBJ2-7; TRBD1 matches at 7 bases. Sequenced: blood. The CDR3 loop is CASSRDSTYEQYF. The CDR3 DNA follows: TGTGCCAGCAGCCGGGACAGCACCTACGAGCAGTACTTC.